The 23 T cell receptor beta chains below all came from one sample that was sequenced in a study of regulatory T cells in long-lasting Graves disease. Sequencing libraries for TCR beta were prepared with iRepertoire HTBI primers and Arm-PCR of CDR3 regions. Using its own MiXCR run on the multiplex PCR reads, TCRdb lists one record per CDR3 protein. This sample has 600,000 to 800,000 distinct CDR3 sequences, with 25% to 30% found just once. Time point denoted: persistent/refractory GD, antithyroid drugs over 5 years with positive TRAb. Generation of the TCR library employed RNA extracted from PBMCs. Sequences were derived from peripheral blood mononuclear cells (PBMCs), sampled when the disease was refractory, from a patient treated with antithyroid drugs. These receptor sequences come from a female donor with Graves disease.

This clonotype was detected only a few times. The rearrangement joins TRBV20-1 to TRBJ1-3; unclear D gene. V gave up 6 bases and J gave up 0 bases, with 12 bases separating them. The CDR3 length is 14 residues. In germline, CDR1 is DFQATT, CDR2 SNEGSKA (reference sequence). In DNA, the CDR3 is TGCAGTGCCCCCGGACGTGTCTCTGGAAACACCATATATTTT. This translates into CSAPGRVSGNTIYF.

The table lists this clonotype with a few counts. The chain recombines TRBV15 with TRBJ1-5; D is unclear. Germline CDR1 reads LNHNV; CDR2 reads YYDKDF (reference sequence). Trimming removed 0 bases at V and 7 bases at J, with 7 bases between. The CDR3 extends over 13 amino acids. The CDR3 here is CATSRDPAQPQHF. CDR3 DNA: TGTGCCACCAGCAGAGATCCGGCGCAGCCCCAGCATTTT.

This clonotype was seen a few times. This rearrangement joins TRBV19 to TRBJ1-2, with 7 bases matching TRBD1. Germline CDR1 LNHDA, CDR2 SQIVND (reference sequence). V lost 7 bases to trimming and J lost 5 bases; unmatched junction nucleotides: 7. The CDR3 loop spans 13 amino acids. The chain's CDR3 is CASTVRGGYGYTF. CDR3 nucleotide sequence: TGTGCCAGTACTGTCAGGGGGGGATATGGCTACACCTTC.

V usage is TRBV30 and J usage is TRBJ2-5, with TRBD2 matching over 12 bases. The trim removed 1 base at V and 1 base at J, leaving 4 bases unmatched. CDR1 and CDR2 from the germline V gene are GTSNPN and SVGIG (reference sequence). This CDR3 contains 16 residues. The CDR3, as DNA: TGTGCCTGGAGTGACGGACTAGCGGGGCCCCAAGAGACCCAGTACTTC. It specifies CAWSDGLAGPQETQYF.

V gene TRBV6-4 combines with J gene TRBJ1-2; 10 bases map to TRBD1. J gave up 8 bases and V 4 bases, and 10 bases lay outside the gene matches. The CDR3 is 15 amino acids. CDR1 MRHNA and CDR2 SNTAGT come from the germline V gene. CDR3 in DNA: TGTGCCAGCAGTGGCCCCCTGGGACAGGGGAAAGGCTACACCTTC. Protein: CASSGPLGQGKGYTF.

This clonotype came up once. With a much larger clone just one base away, this may be a read error. This chain links TRBV27 with TRBJ1-5; D uncertain. The CDR3 consists of 14 residues. Germline V CDR1 and CDR2: MNHEY, SMNVEV (reference sequence). V was cut by 5 bases and J by 0 bases, with 8 bases left in between. CDR3 sequence: CASSAYNSNQPQHF. CDR3 nucleotides: TGTGCCAGCAGTGCCTACAATAGCAATCAGCCCCAGCATTTT.

The chain is built from TRBV12-3 or TRBV12-4 and TRBJ2-2, with TRBD2 matching over 11 bases. The junction had 11 bases not matched to a gene; V was cut back by 6 bases and J by 5 bases. This CDR3 region has 17 residues. CDR3 coding DNA: TGTGCCAGCAGCCCGCAACTAGCGGGAGTTGGGACCGGGGAGCTGTTTTTT. This codes for CASSPQLAGVGTGELFF.

This clonotype occurred a few times. This chain joins TRBV12-3 or TRBV12-4 and TRBJ1-2, with TRBD1 as a possible D gene (6 bases). The CDR3 runs to 14 residues. The ends were cut back, 6 bases at V and 12 bases at J, with 23 bases in the middle. DNA of the CDR3: TGTGCCAGCAGCTCTGGGGGACACAGGGAGGTAAACACCTTC. Translated: CASSSGGHREVNTF.

Only a few counts were recorded for this clonotype. CDR3: CASSEEGGGRAYSGANVLTF. Written as DNA, the CDR3 is TGTGCCAGCAGTGAAGAAGGGGGAGGACGGGCCTACTCTGGGGCCAACGTCCTGACTTTC. V is TRBV6-1 and J is TRBJ2-6; D tentatively fits TRBD1 or TRBD2 (6 bases each). V lost 1 base and J 0 bases, leaving 19 bases between the germline ends. Germline values: CDR1 MNHNS, CDR2 SASEGT. The CDR3 has 20 residues.

There are a few counts of this clonotype. This chain connects TRBV10-3 to TRBJ1-5; D is possibly TRBD1 (6 bases). The V end lost 11 bases, the J end lost 0 bases, and 23 bases lay between the germline ends. Germline-derived CDR1 and CDR2 are ENHRY and SYGVKD. The CDR3 is made up of 17 amino acids. The CDR3, as DNA: TGTGCCTGCCTGTCAAGGGTGGGACACCTTAGCAATCAGCCCCAGCATTTT. Protein sequence: CACLSRVGHLSNQPQHF.

This clonotype was counted at least ten times. The V gene is TRBV12-3 or TRBV12-4, the J gene TRBJ1-2; possible D gene TRBD1, 5 bases. This CDR3 region has 14 residues. The V end was cut by 4 bases, the J end by 8 bases, with 17 bases between. The CDR3: CASSSTFGTSGYTF. DNA of the CDR3: TGTGCCAGCAGTTCGACCTTCGGGACGTCGGGCTACACCTTC.

V is TRBV6-1 and J is TRBJ1-5; weak D call: TRBD1 (5 bases). The CDR3 runs to 13 residues. CDR1 MNHNS and CDR2 SASEGT come from the germline V gene. Trimming cost V 2 bases and J 5 bases, with 7 bases left between them. This chain's CDR3 is CASSERGYQPQHF. The CDR3 DNA reads as TGTGCCAGCAGTGAAAGGGGTTATCAGCCCCAGCATTTT.

This clonotype was seen only a few times. The chain employs TRBV13 and TRBJ2-7; D is uncertain. Trimming took 1 base from V and 3 from J, leaving 7 bases between them. The germline gives CDR1 PRHDT, CDR2 FYEKMQ (reference sequence). The CDR3 is 13 amino acids. The CDR3 is CASSLDRNYEQYF. DNA for the CDR3: TGTGCCAGCAGCTTAGACAGAAACTACGAGCAGTACTTC.

In its sample, this clonotype was seen a few times. This sequence joins TRBV14 and TRBJ1-1; TRBD1 might be the D (5 bases). This CDR3 spans 14 amino acids. Germline lookup yields CDR1 SGHDN and CDR2 FVKESK. V dropped 1 base and J dropped 3 bases, with 9 bases sitting between them. The DNA of the CDR3 is TGTGCCAGCAGCCAAGTAGCCAGGGACACTGAAGCTTTCTTT. Translating gives CASSQVARDTEAFF.

This clonotype showed up many times. This chain joins TRBV2 and TRBJ1-5; no reliable D call. Germline V gives CDR1 SNHLY, CDR2 FYNNEI. V lost 4 bases, J lost 4 bases, and 11 bases lay in between. This CDR3 is 14 amino acids long. CDR3 in DNA: TGTGCCAGCAGTGGATCGACACCGAATCAGCCCCAGCATTTT. Amino acid sequence: CASSGSTPNQPQHF.

This clonotype was counted between two and nine times. J is TRBJ1-1 and V is TRBV18; TRBD1 agrees at 10 bases. This CDR3 contains 13 residues. V trimming: 3 bases; J trimming: 8 bases; junction bases outside the gene matches: 3. Germline V lookup: CDR1 KGHSH, CDR2 LQKENI. The CDR3: CASSPTGQGEAFF. The CDR3 bases are TGTGCCAGCTCACCCACGGGACAGGGGGAAGCTTTCTTT. Variable domain in full (rest from reference TRBV18 and TRBJ1-1): NAGVMQNPRHLVRRRGQEARLRCSPMKGHSHVYWYRQLPEEGLKFMVYLQKENIIDESGMPKERFSAEFPKEGPSILRIQQVVRGDSAAYFCASSPTGQGEAFFGQGTRLTVV.

A few counts support this clonotype. The chain employs TRBV5-4 and TRBJ1-1, with D uncertain. V was pared by 0 bases and J by 1 base, with 7 bases between. The CDR3 sequence is 14 residues long. Germline CDR1 is SGHNT and CDR2 is YYREEE (reference sequence). The CDR3 spells CASSLESRNTEAFF. The CDR3 DNA reads as TGTGCCAGCAGCTTGGAGTCCCGGAACACTGAAGCTTTCTTT.

There are many counts of this clonotype. V is TRBV18 and J is TRBJ2-7; 8 bases match TRBD1. The junction had 9 bases not matched to a gene; V was cut back by 5 bases and J by 3 bases. Germline V gene lookup returns CDR1 KGHSH and CDR2 LQKENI. The CDR3 is 15 amino acids. Here the CDR3 reads CASSNGQGPGYEQYF. CDR3 nucleotides: TGTGCCAGCTCAAATGGACAGGGCCCCGGCTACGAGCAGTACTTC.

This clonotype was seen a few times. The V gene is TRBV19, the J gene TRBJ1-1, with TRBD1 matching over 11 bases. CDR1 and CDR2 (germline): LNHDA, SQIVND (reference sequence). The CDR3 sequence is 16 residues long. J was trimmed by 0 bases and V by 6 bases; bases with no gene match: 6. This CDR3 is CASRGQGGKLNTEAFF. The DNA for the CDR3 is TGTGCCAGTAGGGGACAGGGGGGAAAATTGAACACTGAAGCTTTCTTT.

This clonotype came up once. The genes are TRBV13 and TRBJ1-6; 11 nucleotides align to TRBD1. The CDR3 totals 16 residues. Germline V gives CDR1 PRHDT, CDR2 FYEKMQ (reference sequence). J gave up 6 bases and V 3 bases, and 4 bases lay outside the gene matches. CDR3 amino acids: CASSLDRGPFNSPLHF. The CDR3 DNA is TGTGCCAGCAGCTTGGACAGGGGGCCCTTTAATTCACCCCTCCACTTT.

The V and J genes are TRBV29-1 and TRBJ1-1; D remains ambiguous. V was cut by 1 base and J by 3 bases, with 18 bases left in between. The CDR3 contains 16 residues. Germline lookup yields CDR1 SQVTM and CDR2 ANQGSEA. This CDR3 reads CSVEGQPPGYYTEAFF. The CDR3 DNA reads TGCAGCGTTGAAGGTCAACCACCGGGCTATTACACTGAAGCTTTCTTT. Using reference TRBV29-1 and TRBJ1-1 for the parts outside the CDR3, the full variable domain is SAVISQKPSRDICQRGTSLTIQCQVDSQVTMMFWYRQQPGQSLTLIATANQGSEATYESGFVIDKFPISRPNLTFSTLTVSNMSPEDSSIYLCSVEGQPPGYYTEAFFGQGTRLTVV.

This clonotype was seen a few times. The chain carries TRBV19 and TRBJ1-3; possible D gene TRBD1, 6 bases. This CDR3 region has 17 residues. Trimming shortened V by 7 bases and J by 1 base, and 20 bases separated the two germline ends. The V gene's germline CDR1 is LNHDA and CDR2 SQIVND (reference sequence). DNA for the CDR3: TGTGCCAGTAAATCACCGGGACACCTGGGGTCTGGAAACACCATATATTTT. It is translated as CASKSPGHLGSGNTIYF.

This chain links TRBV28 with TRBJ1-3, with a weak D call TRBD1 (5 bases). Trimming left V 3 bases short and J 0 bases short, with 15 bases between. This CDR3 contains 17 residues. Germline V CDR1 and CDR2: MDHEN, SYDVKM. The CDR3 sequence: CASSFRSGTVSGNTIYF. CDR3 coding DNA: TGTGCCAGCAGTTTCCGCTCCGGGACGGTCTCTGGAAACACCATATATTTT.